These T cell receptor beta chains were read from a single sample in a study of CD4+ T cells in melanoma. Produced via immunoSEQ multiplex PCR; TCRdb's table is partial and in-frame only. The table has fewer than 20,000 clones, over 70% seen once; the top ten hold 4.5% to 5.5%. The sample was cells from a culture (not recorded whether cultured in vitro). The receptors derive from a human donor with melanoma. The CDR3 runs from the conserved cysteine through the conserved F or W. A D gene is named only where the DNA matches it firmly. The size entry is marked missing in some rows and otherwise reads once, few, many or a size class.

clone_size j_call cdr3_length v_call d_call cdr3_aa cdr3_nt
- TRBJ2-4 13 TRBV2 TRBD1 CASRQGAGNIQYF TGTGCCAGTCGACAGGGGGCGGGAAACATTCAGTACTTC
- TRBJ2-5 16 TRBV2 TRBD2 CASAPRQRGGAETQYF TGTGCCAGCGCCCCTCGCCAGCGGGGGGGCGCGGAGACCCAGTACTTC
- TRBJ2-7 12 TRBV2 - CASNQVRDEQYF TGTGCCAGCAACCAAGTCAGGGACGAGCAGTACTTC
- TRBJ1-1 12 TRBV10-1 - CASSESGRAAFF -
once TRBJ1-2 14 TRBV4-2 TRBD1 CASSGQQGLGGYTF TGTGCCAGCAGCGGGCAACAGGGGTTGGGGGGCTACACCTTC
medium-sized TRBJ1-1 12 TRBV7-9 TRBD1 CASSPSDRGAFF TGTGCCAGCAGCCCCTCGGACAGGGGGGCTTTCTTT
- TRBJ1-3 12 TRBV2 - CASSSQGNTIYF TGTGCCAGCAGTTCTCAGGGAAACACCATATATTTT
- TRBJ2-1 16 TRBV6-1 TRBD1 CASSGVGTVRNNEQFF TGTGCCAGCAGTGGCGTGGGGACAGTGAGGAACAATGAGCAGTTCTTC
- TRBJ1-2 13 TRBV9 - CASSTDRRNGYTF TGTGCCAGCAGCACTGATAGGAGGAATGGCTACACCTTC
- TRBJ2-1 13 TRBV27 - CASSFLGGNEQFF TGTGCCAGCAGTTTTTTAGGGGGCAATGAGCAGTTCTTC
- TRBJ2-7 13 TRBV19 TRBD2 CASMGRGGLEQYF TGTGCCAGTATGGGACGGGGGGGCCTCGAGCAGTACTTC
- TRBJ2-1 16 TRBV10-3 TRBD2 CAIRESSGGAYNEQFF TGTGCCATCAGGGAATCTAGCGGGGGGGCCTACAATGAGCAGTTCTTC
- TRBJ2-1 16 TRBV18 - CASSPTQTRSDNEQFF TGTGCCAGCTCACCAACCCAGACGAGGAGTGACAATGAGCAGTTCTTC
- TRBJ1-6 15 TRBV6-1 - CASTYREPKNSPLHF TGTGCCAGCACCTACCGGGAGCCAAAAAATTCACCCCTCCACTTT
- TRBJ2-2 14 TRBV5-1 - CASSLTGNTGELFF TGCGCCAGCAGCTTGACCGGTAACACCGGGGAGCTGTTTTTT
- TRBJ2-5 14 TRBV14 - CASSQVSREATQYF TGTGCCAGCAGCCAAGTTTCCAGGGAAGCGACCCAGTACTTC
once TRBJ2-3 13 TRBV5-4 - CASSLANTDTQYF TGTGCCAGCAGCTTGGCCAACACAGATACGCAGTATTTT
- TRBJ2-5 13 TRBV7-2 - CASSFPAEETQYF TGTGCCAGCAGCTTCCCCGCGGAAGAGACCCAGTACTTC
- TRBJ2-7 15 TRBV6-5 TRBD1 CASSSTRTGTYEQYF TGTGCCAGCAGTTCAACGAGGACAGGGACCTACGAGCAGTACTTC
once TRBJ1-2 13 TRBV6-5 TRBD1 CASRGQGAHGYTF TGTGCCAGCAGAGGACAGGGGGCGCATGGCTACACCTTC
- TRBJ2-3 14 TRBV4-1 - CASSQEGSTDTQYF TGCGCCAGCAGCCAAGAGGGGAGCACAGATACGCAGTATTTT
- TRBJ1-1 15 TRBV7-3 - CASSLFGTANTEAFF TGTGCCAGCAGCTTATTTGGGACGGCGAACACTGAAGCTTTCTTT
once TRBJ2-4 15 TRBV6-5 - CASSYSFLAKNIQYF TGTGCCAGCAGTTACTCGTTTCTAGCCAAAAACATTCAGTACTTC
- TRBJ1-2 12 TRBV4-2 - CASLGSGYGYTF TGTGCCAGCCTGGGTAGTGGCTATGGCTACACCTTC
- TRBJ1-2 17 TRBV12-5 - CASGLKAGPQGSFGYTF TGTGCTAGTGGTTTGAAAGCAGGCCCGCAAGGTTCGTTTGGCTACACCTTC
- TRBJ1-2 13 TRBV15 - CATSRAEGGGYTF TGTGCCACCAGCAGAGCGGAGGGGGGGGGCTACACCTTC